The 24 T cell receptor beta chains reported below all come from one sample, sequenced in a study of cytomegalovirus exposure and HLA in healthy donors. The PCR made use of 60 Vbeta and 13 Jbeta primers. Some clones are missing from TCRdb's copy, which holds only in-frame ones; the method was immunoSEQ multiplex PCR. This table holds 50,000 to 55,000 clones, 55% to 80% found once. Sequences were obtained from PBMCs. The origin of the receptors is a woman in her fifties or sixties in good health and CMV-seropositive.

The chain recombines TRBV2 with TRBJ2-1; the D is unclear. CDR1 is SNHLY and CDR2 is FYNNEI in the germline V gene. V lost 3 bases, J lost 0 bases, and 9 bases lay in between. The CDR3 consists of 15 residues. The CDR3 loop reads CASSEPESSYNEQFF. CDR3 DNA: TGTGCCAGCAGTGAGCCGGAGAGCTCCTACAATGAGCAGTTCTTC.

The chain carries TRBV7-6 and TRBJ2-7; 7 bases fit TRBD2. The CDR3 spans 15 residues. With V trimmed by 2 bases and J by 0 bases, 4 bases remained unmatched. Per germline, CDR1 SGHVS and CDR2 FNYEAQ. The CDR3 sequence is CASSLMGGSSYEQYF. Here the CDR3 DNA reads TGTGCCAGCAGCTTAATGGGGGGGAGCTCCTACGAGCAGTACTTC.

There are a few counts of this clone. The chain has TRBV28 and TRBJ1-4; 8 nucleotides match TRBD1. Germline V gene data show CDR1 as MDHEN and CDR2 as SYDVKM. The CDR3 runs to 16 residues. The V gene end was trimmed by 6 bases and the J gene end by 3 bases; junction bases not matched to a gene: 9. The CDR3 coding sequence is TGTGCCAGCAGACCCGGACAGGGACAATCTAATGAAAAACTGTTTTTT. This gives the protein CASRPGQGQSNEKLFF. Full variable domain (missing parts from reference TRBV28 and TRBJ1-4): DVKVTQSSRYLVKRTGEKVFLECVQDMDHENMFWYRQDPGLGLRLIYFSYDVKMKEKGDIPEGYSVSREKKERFSLILESASTNQTSMYLCASRPGQGQSNEKLFFGSGTQLSVL.

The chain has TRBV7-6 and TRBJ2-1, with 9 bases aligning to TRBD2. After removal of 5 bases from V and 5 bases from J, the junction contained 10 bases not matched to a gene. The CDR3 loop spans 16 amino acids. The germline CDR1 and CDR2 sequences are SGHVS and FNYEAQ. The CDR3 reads CASSARPAGGNNEQFF. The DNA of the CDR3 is TGTGCCAGCAGCGCCCGACCCGCGGGAGGGAACAATGAGCAGTTCTTC.

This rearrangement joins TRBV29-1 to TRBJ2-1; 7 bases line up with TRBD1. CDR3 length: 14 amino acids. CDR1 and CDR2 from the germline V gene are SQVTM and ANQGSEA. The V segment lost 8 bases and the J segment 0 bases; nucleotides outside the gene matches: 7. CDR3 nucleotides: TGCAGCACCCTACAGGGGTTCTCCTACAATGAGCAGTTCTTC. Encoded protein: CSTLQGFSYNEQFF.

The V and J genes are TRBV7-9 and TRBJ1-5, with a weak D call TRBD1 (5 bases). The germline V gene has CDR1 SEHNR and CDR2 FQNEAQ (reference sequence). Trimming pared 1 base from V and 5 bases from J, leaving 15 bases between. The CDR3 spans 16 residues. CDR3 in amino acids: CASSLGQGRVHQPQHF. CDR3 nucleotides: TGTGCCAGCAGCTTAGGCCAGGGTAGGGTGCATCAGCCCCAGCATTTT.

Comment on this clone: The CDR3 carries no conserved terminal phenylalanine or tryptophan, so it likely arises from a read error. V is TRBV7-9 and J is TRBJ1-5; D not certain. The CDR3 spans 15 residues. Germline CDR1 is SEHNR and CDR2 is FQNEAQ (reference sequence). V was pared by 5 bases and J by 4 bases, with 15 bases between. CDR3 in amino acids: CASSLGNGENQPQHV. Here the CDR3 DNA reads TGTGCCAGCAGCCTAGGGAACGGGGAGAATCAGCCCCAGCATGTT.

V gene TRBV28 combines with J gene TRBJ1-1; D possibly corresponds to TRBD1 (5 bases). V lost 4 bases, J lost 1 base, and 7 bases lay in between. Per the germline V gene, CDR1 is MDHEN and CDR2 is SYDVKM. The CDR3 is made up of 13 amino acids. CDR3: CASSSGGNTEAFF. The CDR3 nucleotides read TGTGCCAGCAGTTCGGGGGGGAACACTGAAGCTTTCTTT.

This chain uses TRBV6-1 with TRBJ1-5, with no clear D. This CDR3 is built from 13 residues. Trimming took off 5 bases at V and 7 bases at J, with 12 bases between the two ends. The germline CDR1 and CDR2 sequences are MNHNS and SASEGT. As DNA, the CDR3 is TGTGCCAGCAGTTTAGTACCCGGGCAGCCCCAGCATTTT. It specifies CASSLVPGQPQHF.

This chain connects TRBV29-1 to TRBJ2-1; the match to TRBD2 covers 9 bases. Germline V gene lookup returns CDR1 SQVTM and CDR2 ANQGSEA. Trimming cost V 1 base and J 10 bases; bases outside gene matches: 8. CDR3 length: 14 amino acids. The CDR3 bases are TGCAGCGTTGAAGGTCCTAGCGGGGACGGGGAGCAGTTCTTC. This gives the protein CSVEGPSGDGEQFF.

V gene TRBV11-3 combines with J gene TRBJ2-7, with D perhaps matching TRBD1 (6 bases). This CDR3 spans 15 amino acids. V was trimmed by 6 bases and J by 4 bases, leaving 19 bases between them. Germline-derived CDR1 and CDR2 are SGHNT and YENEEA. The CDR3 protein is CASRDLGADIYEQYF. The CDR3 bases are TGTGCCAGCAGGGATCTGGGGGCGGATATATACGAGCAGTACTTC.

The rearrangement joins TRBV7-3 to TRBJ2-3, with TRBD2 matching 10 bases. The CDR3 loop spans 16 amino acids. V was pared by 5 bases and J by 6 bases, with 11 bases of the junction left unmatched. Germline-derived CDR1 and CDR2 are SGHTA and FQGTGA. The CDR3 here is CASSLEVAGGGDTQYF. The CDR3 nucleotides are TGTGCCAGCAGCCTCGAGGTAGCGGGGGGAGGTGATACGCAGTATTTT.

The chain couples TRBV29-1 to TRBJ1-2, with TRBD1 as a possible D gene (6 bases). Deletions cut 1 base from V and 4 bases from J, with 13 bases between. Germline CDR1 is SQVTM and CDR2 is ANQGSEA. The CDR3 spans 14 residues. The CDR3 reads CSVEGRGRGYGYTF. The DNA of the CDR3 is TGCAGCGTTGAAGGAAGGGGCAGGGGCTATGGCTACACCTTC.

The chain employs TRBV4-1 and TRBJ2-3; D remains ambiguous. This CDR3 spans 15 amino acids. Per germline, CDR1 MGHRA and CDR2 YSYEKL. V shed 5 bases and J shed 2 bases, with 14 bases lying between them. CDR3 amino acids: CASSSVQALTDTQYF. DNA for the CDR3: TGCGCCAGCAGCTCTGTCCAGGCCCTCACAGATACGCAGTATTTT.

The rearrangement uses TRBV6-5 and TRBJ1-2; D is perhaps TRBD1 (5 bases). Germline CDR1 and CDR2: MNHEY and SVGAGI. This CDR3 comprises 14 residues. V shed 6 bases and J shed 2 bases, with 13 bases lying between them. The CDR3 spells CASRPTRENYGYTF. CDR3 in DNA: TGTGCCAGCAGGCCGACCAGGGAAAACTATGGCTACACCTTC.

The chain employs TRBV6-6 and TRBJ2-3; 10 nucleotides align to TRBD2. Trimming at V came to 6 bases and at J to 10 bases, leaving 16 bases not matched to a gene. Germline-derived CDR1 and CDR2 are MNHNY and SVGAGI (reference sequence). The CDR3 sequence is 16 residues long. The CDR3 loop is CASSPSLAGVASAQYF. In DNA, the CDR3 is TGTGCCAGCAGCCCCTCCCTAGCGGGGGTCGCTTCTGCGCAGTATTTT.

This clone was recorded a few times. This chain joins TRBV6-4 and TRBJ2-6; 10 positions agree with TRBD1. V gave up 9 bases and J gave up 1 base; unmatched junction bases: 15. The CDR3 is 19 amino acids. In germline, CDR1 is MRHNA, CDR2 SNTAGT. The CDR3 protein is CARFSQDRGQNSGANVLTF. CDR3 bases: TGTGCCAGATTCTCTCAAGACAGGGGGCAGAATTCTGGGGCCAACGTCCTGACTTTC.

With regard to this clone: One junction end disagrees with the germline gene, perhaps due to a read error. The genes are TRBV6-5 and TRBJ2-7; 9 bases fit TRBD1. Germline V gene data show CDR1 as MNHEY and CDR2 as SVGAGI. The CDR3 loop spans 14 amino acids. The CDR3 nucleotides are TGTGCCAGCAGCCCCGTGGACAGGGGTGACGCGAAGAACTTC. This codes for CASSPVDRGDAKNF.

CDR3 residues: CASSLDQASTSGQSWYF. CDR3 nucleotide sequence: TGCGCCAGCAGCCTAGATCAAGCATCGACTAGCGGGCAGTCTTGGTACTTC. J is TRBJ2-7 and V is TRBV5-1; 10 nucleotides line up with TRBD2. Germline V gives CDR1 SGHRS, CDR2 YFSETQ. This CDR3 comprises 17 residues. V dropped 4 bases and J dropped 12; count of bases not matched to a gene: 22.

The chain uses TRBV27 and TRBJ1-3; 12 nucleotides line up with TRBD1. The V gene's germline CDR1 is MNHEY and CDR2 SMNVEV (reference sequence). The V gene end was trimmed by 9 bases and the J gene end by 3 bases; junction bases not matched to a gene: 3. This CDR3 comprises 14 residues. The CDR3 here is CASWDRGLGNTIYF. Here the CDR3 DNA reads TGTGCCAGTTGGGACAGGGGGCTTGGAAACACCATATATTTT.

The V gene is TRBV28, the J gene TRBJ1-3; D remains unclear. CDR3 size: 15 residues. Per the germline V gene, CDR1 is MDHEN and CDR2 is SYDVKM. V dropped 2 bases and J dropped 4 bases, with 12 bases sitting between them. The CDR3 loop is CASSLGVDSGNTIYF. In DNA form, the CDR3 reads TGTGCCAGCAGTTTAGGGGTGGACTCCGGAAACACCATATATTTT.

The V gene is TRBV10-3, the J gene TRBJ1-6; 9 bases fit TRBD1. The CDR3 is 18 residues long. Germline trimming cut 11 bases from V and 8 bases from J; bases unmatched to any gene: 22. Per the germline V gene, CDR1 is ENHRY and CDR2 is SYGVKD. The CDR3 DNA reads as TGTGCCCCCAGCTTATGGGGACAGGGTTCCTCTGGGGATTCACCCCTCCACTTT. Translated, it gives CAPSLWGQGSSGDSPLHF.

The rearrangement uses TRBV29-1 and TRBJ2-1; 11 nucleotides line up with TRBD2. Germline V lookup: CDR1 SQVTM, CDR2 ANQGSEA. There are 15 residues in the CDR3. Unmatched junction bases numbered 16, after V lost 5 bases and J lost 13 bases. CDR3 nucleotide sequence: TGCAGCGTTTATTCCGGGACTAGCGGAGTCAGGCCACAGTTCTTC. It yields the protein CSVYSGTSGVRPQFF.

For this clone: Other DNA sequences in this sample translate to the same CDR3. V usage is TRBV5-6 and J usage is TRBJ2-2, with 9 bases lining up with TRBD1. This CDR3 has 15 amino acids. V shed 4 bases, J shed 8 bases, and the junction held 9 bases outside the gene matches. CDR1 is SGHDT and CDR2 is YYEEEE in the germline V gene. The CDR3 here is CASSHRDRATGELFF. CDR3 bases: TGTGCCAGCAGCCACCGGGACAGGGCCACTGGGGAGCTGTTTTTT. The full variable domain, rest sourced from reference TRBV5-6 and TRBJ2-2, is DAGVTQSPTHLIKTRGQQVTLRCSPKSGHDTVSWYQQALGQGPQFIFQYYEEEERQRGNFPDRFSGHQFPNYSSELNVNALLLGDSALYLCASSHRDRATGELFFGEGSRLTVL.